This TCR beta chain is from a study of Ad26.COV2.S vaccination and SARS-CoV-2 variants. The study's findings and limits: Compared with placebo recipients, vaccine recipients had higher spike-specific TCR breadth. Quantification of TCR breadth and depth may have yielded underestimates of total T cell responses.

Germline loops: CDR1 LNHDA, CDR2 SQIVND (reference sequence). Trimming shortened V by 7 bases and J by 1 base, and 11 bases separated the two germline ends. The CDR3 is 15 residues long. Notes on this clone: Its antigen remains unknown.

Stated treatment: some 19 received Ad26.COV2.S at low or high dose, single or two shots; about 5 received placebo; per-sample allocation not given. Following the first vaccine or placebo injection, samples were taken on day 63. An adult donor aged 18-55 years was enrolled in Boston. Assay used: immunoSEQ multiplex PCR; TCRdb lists only in-frame clones, some missing. The sample holds about 430,000 clones, around nine tenths seen once. The sample was peripheral blood, taken in a trial of Ad26.COV2.S vaccine versus placebo. The TCR originated in a person between 18 and 65 years old who received the Ad26.COV2.S COVID-19 vaccine or a placebo. The chain carries TRBV19 and TRBJ2-6, with D possibly TRBD2 on 7 matching bases. In nucleotides, the CDR3 is TGTGCCAGTAAAGGGGGGGGATCTGGGGCCAACGTCCTGACTTTC. This codes for CASKGGGSGANVLTF.